This T cell receptor (beta chain) emerged from a study of blood T cell repertoires in COVID-19. The protocol was immunoSEQ multiplex PCR, while the TCRdb copy is restricted to in-frame clones and leaves out a portion. The sample consists of just over 350,000 clones, approximately 86% of them appearing once. Recruited during active infection, patients (from Seattle) were subsequently followed longitudinally. Germline CDR1 reads SGHNT; CDR2 reads YENEEA. The V end lost 1 base, the J end lost 8 bases, and 6 bases lay between the germline ends. The CDR3 sequence is 13 residues long. The sample taken for sequencing was peripheral blood. The V call is TRBV11-3, the J call TRBJ1-6; no clear D. The receptor's source is an older woman with COVID-19, enrolled during active disease. CDR3 sequence reads: CASSLAGDSPLHF. CDR3 bases: TGTGCCAGCAGCTTAGCCGGGGATTCACCCCTCCACTTT.